These T cell receptor beta chains were read from a single sample in a study of early T cells in non-severe SARS-CoV-2 infection. Each CDR3 protein is one row after TCRdb ran MiXCR on the 5' RACE reads. This table has 42,000 or so distinct CDR3 sequences, 9.5% to 13% appearing once. The source material was whole blood. The source of these receptors is an adult who was a healthcare worker with PCR-confirmed SARS-CoV-2 infection or an uninfected control (not recorded which). CDR3s include the opening cysteine and the closing phenylalanine or tryptophan. Fields, in order: J gene, clone size, V gene, CDR3 length, D gene, CDR3 DNA, CDR3 protein. D genes are given only for firm matches. Not every row has a clone size; where given, it reads once, few, many or a size class.

>TRBJ2-3|few|TRBV7-6|15|TRBD2
TGTGCCAGCAGCCCAGAGCGGGAGGGAGGAGATACGCAGTATTTT
CASSPEREGGDTQYF
>TRBJ2-7|many|TRBV10-3|14|.
TGTGCCATCAGCCAGGGACAATCGGCCTACGAGCAGTACTTC
CAISQGQSAYEQYF
>TRBJ2-3|many|TRBV5-1|15|.
TGCGCCAGCAGCCCTACAGGGAGTCGCACAGATACGCAGTATTTT
CASSPTGSRTDTQYF
>TRBJ2-5|many|TRBV7-9|15|.
TGTGCCAGCAGCTCCGGAACACACCGACAAGAGACCCAGTACTTC
CASSSGTHRQETQYF
>TRBJ2-7|.|TRBV7-2|13|.
TGTGCCAGCAGCTTAGAAGTCTTCCCCGTGCAGTACTTC
CASSLEVFPVQYF
>TRBJ2-4|medium-sized|TRBV11-2|17|TRBD2
TGTGCCAGCAGCTCCCTACTAGCGGGAAGAGCCAAAAACATTCAGTACTTC
CASSSLLAGRAKNIQYF
>TRBJ2-3|many|TRBV4-1|17|TRBD2
TGCGCCAGCAGCCAAGATGGCGGCGGGAGCGGCACAGATACGCAGTATTTT
CASSQDGGGSGTDTQYF
>TRBJ2-7|few|TRBV4-2|17|TRBD2
TGTGCCAGCAGCCGTGGACTAGCGGGATTAGGGGGCTACGAGCAGTACTTC
CASSRGLAGLGGYEQYF
>TRBJ2-5|many|TRBV28|12|.
TGTGCCAGCAGTTTATGGGGAGAGACCCAGTACTTC
CASSLWGETQYF
>TRBJ1-1|.|TRBV10-3|14|.
TGTGCCATCAGTGAGGACAGAGGGATGACTGAAGCTTTCTTT
CAISEDRGMTEAFF
>TRBJ2-3|few|TRBV20-1|14|.
TGCAGTGCTAGAAGTGGGCAGGGTACAGATACGCAGTATTTT
CSARSGQGTDTQYF
>TRBJ1-1|few|TRBV9|14|.
TGTGCCAGCAGCGTAGTACCGGAGAACACTGAAGCTTTCTTT
CASSVVPENTEAFF
>TRBJ2-1|.|TRBV9|15|TRBD2
TGTGCCAGCAGCATCCTAGCGGACCCCTACAATGAGCAGTTCTTC
CASSILADPYNEQFF
>TRBJ1-4|.|TRBV12-3/TRBV12-4|14|.
TGTGCCAGCAGTTTAGACGGGACACCCGAAAAACTGTTTTTT
CASSLDGTPEKLFF
>TRBJ2-1|many|TRBV4-1|16|.
TGCGCCAGCAGCCAAAGAACCCTTTCCACCTACAATGAGCAGTTCTTC
CASSQRTLSTYNEQFF
>TRBJ2-7|many|TRBV6-5|15|TRBD1
TGTGCCAGCAGACCCTGGGACAGACCGAACTACGAGCAGTACTTC
CASRPWDRPNYEQYF
>TRBJ2-7|once|TRBV7-2|14|.
TGTGCCAGCAGCTTAGATCCTAGTGTCTACGAGCAGTACTTC
CASSLDPSVYEQYF
>TRBJ2-7|few|TRBV4-3|15|.
TGCGCCAGCAGCCAACAACGAAGACCGGAATACGAGCAGTACTTC
CASSQQRRPEYEQYF
>TRBJ1-3|many|TRBV20-1|12|.
TGCAGTGCTAGAGGTGTAGGAAACACCATATATTTT
CSARGVGNTIYF
>TRBJ1-5|.|TRBV28|15|TRBD1
TGTGCCAGCAGTTCCTTGGGACAGGCCAATCAGCCCCAGCATTTT
CASSSLGQANQPQHF
>TRBJ2-2|.|TRBV29-1|16|.
TGCAGCGTTGAGTGGGGACACTCGTCGAACACCGGGGAGCTGTTTTTT
CSVEWGHSSNTGELFF
>TRBJ2-2|many|TRBV29-1|12|.
TGCAGCGTTGAGTTTAACACCGGGGAGCTGTTTTTT
CSVEFNTGELFF
>TRBJ1-1|.|TRBV29-1|11|.
TGCAGCGTTGAAGACGCGTATCTGGCTTTCTTT
CSVEDAYLAFF
>TRBJ1-6|few|TRBV2|14|TRBD1
TGTGCCAGCAGTGTCCGGGACAGTCATTCACCCCTCCACTTT
CASSVRDSHSPLHF
>TRBJ2-7|few|TRBV6-5|15|TRBD1
TGTGCCAGCAGTTACTCCCGACAGGGGGCAGGGGAGCAGTACTTC
CASSYSRQGAGEQYF
>TRBJ2-6|many|TRBV7-2|19|TRBD1
TGTGCCAGCAGCTTAGCGCCGGACAGGGTAAACTATGGGGCCAACGTCCTGACTTTC
CASSLAPDRVNYGANVLTF
>TRBJ2-7|few|TRBV7-8|14|.
TGTGCCAGCGTACCCCCGGAGGGGTACCACGAGCAGTACTTC
CASVPPEGYHEQYF
>TRBJ2-7|many|TRBV5-6|13|TRBD2
TGTGCCAGCAGCTCTAGCGGGAGTTACGAGCAGTACTTC
CASSSSGSYEQYF
>TRBJ1-2|few|TRBV27|14|.
TGTGCCAGCAGCCGAGCGAACACCAACTATGGCTACACCTTC
CASSRANTNYGYTF
>TRBJ2-1|many|TRBV7-3|15|.
TGTGCCAGCAGCCGGGACAACAATGGGTACAATGAGCAGTTCTTC
CASSRDNNGYNEQFF
>TRBJ2-2|.|TRBV3-1|14|.
TGTGCCAGCAGCCAAGACAGACGGGCCGGGGAGCTGTTTTTT
CASSQDRRAGELFF
>TRBJ2-1|many|TRBV5-1|14|.
TGCGCCAGCAGCTTGGTAGGCTCCGACAATGAGCAGTTCTTC
CASSLVGSDNEQFF
>TRBJ2-2|many|TRBV11-2|17|.
TGTGCCAGCAGCTTCCCCCTCGACAGAGCGAACACCGGGGAGCTGTTTTTT
CASSFPLDRANTGELFF
>TRBJ1-2|many|TRBV28|14|.
TGTGCCAGCAGTCTCGGGACGGCCAACTATGGCTACACCTTC
CASSLGTANYGYTF
>TRBJ1-1|many|TRBV6-2/TRBV6-3|14|TRBD1
TGTGCCAGCAAAAACAGGGGGCGCGACACTGAAGCTTTCTTT
CASKNRGRDTEAFF
>TRBJ2-3|many|TRBV2|11|.
TGTGCCAGCAGTGAAGACAATACGCAGTATTTT
CASSEDNTQYF
>TRBJ2-7|.|TRBV7-2|14|TRBD1
TGTGCCAGCAGCTTAGCCCCGGACAGGGTCGAGCAGTACTTC
CASSLAPDRVEQYF
>TRBJ2-1|.|TRBV9|14|TRBD2
TGTGCCAGCAGCCCCTACACGCGGGGGAATGAGCAGTTCTTC
CASSPYTRGNEQFF
>TRBJ2-5|.|TRBV2|14|.
TGTGCCAGCAGTGGTACGACTAGCCAAGAGACCCAGTACTTC
CASSGTTSQETQYF
>TRBJ2-3|many|TRBV24-1|13|.
TGTGCCACCAGTGCAGAGGGCACAGATACGCAGTATTTT
CATSAEGTDTQYF
>TRBJ2-2|.|TRBV12-3/TRBV12-4|16|.
TGTGCCAGCAGTTTCGCAAGCCGAGTTTACACCGGGGAGCTGTTTTTT
CASSFASRVYTGELFF
>TRBJ2-6|many|TRBV7-2|16|TRBD1
TGTGCCAGCAGCAGGCGGACAGGGTCTGGGGCCAACGTCCTGACTTTC
CASSRRTGSGANVLTF
>TRBJ2-3|.|TRBV15|15|.
TGTGCCACCAGCCTGAGTGGGAGGCGGGCAGATACGCAGTATTTT
CATSLSGRRADTQYF
>TRBJ2-1|few|TRBV7-9|12|.
TGTGCCAGCAGCCCACAATACAATGAGCAGTTCTTC
CASSPQYNEQFF
>TRBJ2-1|many|TRBV28|15|TRBD2
TGTGCCAGCAGACGACTAGCGGGTACCTCTCCAGAGCAGTTCTTC
CASRRLAGTSPEQFF
>TRBJ2-2|many|TRBV7-2|15|.
TGTGCCAGCAGGATGAGCAGGGCGGACACCGGGGAGCTGTTTTTT
CASRMSRADTGELFF
>TRBJ2-7|many|TRBV10-2|13|TRBD2
TGCGCCAGCTCAACGGGAGGACCTTACGAGCAGTACTTC
CASSTGGPYEQYF
>TRBJ2-7|many|TRBV10-2|17|TRBD1
TGCGCCAGCAGGACAAATATCCGGGACAGGGATTCCTACGAGCAGTACTTC
CASRTNIRDRDSYEQYF
>TRBJ2-7|many|TRBV5-1|15|TRBD2
TGCGCCAGCGGAGAGGGGCGGGAGGGCCCCTACGAGCAGTACTTC
CASGEGREGPYEQYF
>TRBJ1-5|many|TRBV24-1|13|.
TGTGCCACCCAAAAGGGGAACGGCAGGCCCCAGCATTTT
CATQKGNGRPQHF
>TRBJ1-2|few|TRBV6-2/TRBV6-3|13|TRBD1
TGTGCCAGCAGGCCGGGACAGACGAGCGGCTACACCTTC
CASRPGQTSGYTF
>TRBJ2-7|many|TRBV28|14|TRBD1
TGTGCCAGCAGTATACCGGGACAGACCTACGAGCAGTACTTC
CASSIPGQTYEQYF
>TRBJ1-2|many|TRBV27|13|.
TGTGCCAGCAGTTTGGGGCCCAGGGGTAGCTACACCTTC
CASSLGPRGSYTF
>TRBJ1-5|.|TRBV2|13|.
TGTGCCAGCAGCTACAGGGTTAATCAGTCCCAGCATTTT
CASSYRVNQSQHF
>TRBJ2-7|many|TRBV7-9|12|.
TGTGCCACCAGGGGCGGAAGCTACGAGCAGTACTTC
CATRGGSYEQYF